The sequence of this T cell receptor (beta chain) was determined in a study of patients and donors after allogeneic stem cell transplantation. This CDR3 is 15 amino acids long. V lost 7 bases and J 5 bases, leaving 21 bases between the germline ends. Germline assignment: CDR1 SGHAT and CDR2 FQDESV (reference sequence). This clonotype has just a few counts. TCRdb re-analysed the RT-PCR reads in MiXCR, keeping a single row per CDR3 protein. The sample contains about 960,000 distinct CDR3 sequences, about a sixth of which appear only once. Sequencing was carried out using blood, either unsorted or a sorted T cell fraction (not recorded which). V and J are TRBV11-1 and TRBJ2-7; D may correspond to TRBD1 or TRBD2 (6 bases each). The clonotype comes from a human donor who was either an allogeneic HSCT recipient or a stem cell or donor lymphocyte infusion donor (not recorded which). It is not recorded whose cells these are; they may come from a transplant donor. In nucleotides, the CDR3 is TGTGCCAGCACCACTGCGAGGGGGGCCATTAACGAGCAGTACTTC. This encodes CASTTARGAINEQYF. Full variable domain (outside the CDR3, taken from reference TRBV11-1 and TRBJ2-7): EAEVAQSPRYKITEKSQAVAFWCDPISGHATLYWYRQILGQGPELLVQFQDESVVDDSQLPKDRFSAERLKGVDSTLKIQPAELGDSAMYLCASTTARGAINEQYFGPGTRLTVT.